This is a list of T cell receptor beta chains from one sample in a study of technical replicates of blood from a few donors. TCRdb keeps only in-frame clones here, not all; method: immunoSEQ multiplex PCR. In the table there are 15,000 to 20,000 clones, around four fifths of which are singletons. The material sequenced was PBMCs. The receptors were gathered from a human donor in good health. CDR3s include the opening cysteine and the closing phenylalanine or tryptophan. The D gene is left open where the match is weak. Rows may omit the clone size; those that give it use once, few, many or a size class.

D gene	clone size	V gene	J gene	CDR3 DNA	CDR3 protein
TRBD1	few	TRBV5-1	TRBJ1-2	TGCGCCAGCAGCGTCGGGACAGCCCGAGGCTACACCTTC	CASSVGTARGYTF
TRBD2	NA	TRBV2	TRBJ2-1	TGTGCCAGCACGGGACTAGCGGGAGGTCGCTCCTACAATGAGCAGTTCTTC	CASTGLAGGRSYNEQFF
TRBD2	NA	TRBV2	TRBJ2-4	TGTGCCAGCAGTGAAGGGGGGAGGGCCGGCCCCAAAAACATTCAGTACTTC	CASSEGGRAGPKNIQYF
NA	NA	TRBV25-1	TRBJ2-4	TGTGCCAGCAGTGAAGGGCCGGTACCGGAGGACATTCAGTACTTC	CASSEGPVPEDIQYF
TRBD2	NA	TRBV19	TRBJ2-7	TGTGCCAGTAGGGCTCGAGGGACACGGGGGGGCGAGCAGTACTTC	CASRARGTRGGEQYF
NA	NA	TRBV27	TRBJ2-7	TGTGCCAGCAGTTATCAGGGGAACGAGCAGTACTTC	CASSYQGNEQYF
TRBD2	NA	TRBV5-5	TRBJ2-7	TGTGCCAGCAGCTTGGGTGGACTAGCGGGAGTCGAGCAGTACTTC	CASSLGGLAGVEQYF
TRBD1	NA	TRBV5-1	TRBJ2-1	TGCGCCAGCAGCCCACACCTAGGGACAGGGAGTAGGACCTACAATGAGCAGTTCTTC	CASSPHLGTGSRTYNEQFF
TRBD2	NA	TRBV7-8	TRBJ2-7	TGTGCCAGCAGCTTAAAAGGACTAGCGGGAGTACGCCCCTACGAGCAGTACTTC	CASSLKGLAGVRPYEQYF
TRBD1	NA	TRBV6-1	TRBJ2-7	TGTGCCAGCATATCCCAGGGGGAGACCTACGAGCAGTACTTC	CASISQGETYEQYF
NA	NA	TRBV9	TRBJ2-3	TGTGCCAGCAGCGTAGGGGGGGAGACAGATACGCAGTATTTT	CASSVGGETDTQYF
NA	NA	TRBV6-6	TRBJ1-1	TGTGCCAGCAGTTACTCGTCACAGGGAGAAGCTTTCTTT	CASSYSSQGEAFF
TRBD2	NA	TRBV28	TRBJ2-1	TGTGCCAGCAGGCGGGAGTGGGACAATGAGCAGTTCTTC	CASRREWDNEQFF
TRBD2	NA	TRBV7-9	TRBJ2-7	TGTGCCAGCAGCTTGGGAAAGCGGGAGGCCCCGCTTTACGAGCAGTACTTC	CASSLGKREAPLYEQYF
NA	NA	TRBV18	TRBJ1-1	TGTGCCAGCCAACGGCCCTCCCAGGGATCCACTGAAGCTTTCTTT	CASQRPSQGSTEAFF
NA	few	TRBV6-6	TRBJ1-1	TGTGCCAGCAGTTCGACACTCCTCGGGAACACTGAAGCTTTCTTT	CASSSTLLGNTEAFF
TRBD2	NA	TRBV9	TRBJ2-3	TGTGCCAGCAGCCCCCGGGGTAGCGGGAGGTCAGATACGCAGTATTTT	CASSPRGSGRSDTQYF
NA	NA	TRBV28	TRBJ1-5	TGTGCCAGCAGTAACCCGCAGGGATATCGGGTTCAGCCCCAGCATTTT	CASSNPQGYRVQPQHF
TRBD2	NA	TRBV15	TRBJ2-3	TGTGCCACCAGCACCGGGACTAGCGGGAGACCCACAGATACGCAGTATTTT	CATSTGTSGRPTDTQYF
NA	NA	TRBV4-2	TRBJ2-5	TGTGCCAGCAGCCAAGACCGCCTAGAAGAGACCCAGTACTTC	CASSQDRLEETQYF
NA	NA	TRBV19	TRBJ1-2	TGTGCCAGTACACCATACCCCCACGGGGGTAGCTATGGCTACACCTTC	CASTPYPHGGSYGYTF
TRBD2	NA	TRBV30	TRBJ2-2	TGTGCCTCCCCAGGTAGCGGGGACACGAACACCGGGGAGCTGTTTTTT	CASPGSGDTNTGELFF
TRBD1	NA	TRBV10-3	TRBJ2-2	TGTGCCATCAGTGGGTCTGGGGTCGGGACAGTCACCGGGGAGCTGTTTTTT	CAISGSGVGTVTGELFF
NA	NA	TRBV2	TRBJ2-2	TGTGCCAGCAGAGGCGGGAACACCGGGGAGCTGTTTTTT	CASRGGNTGELFF
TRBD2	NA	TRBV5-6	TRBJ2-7	TGTGCCAGCACCCCGGGACTAGCGTCGTACGAGCAGTACTTC	CASTPGLASYEQYF
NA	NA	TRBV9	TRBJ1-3	TGTGCCAGCAGCGTAGGTGGGGACTACTCTGGAAACACCATATATTTT	CASSVGGDYSGNTIYF
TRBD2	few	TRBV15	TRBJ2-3	TGTGCCACCAGCTGGTCAGCGGGAGGCTCAGATACGCAGTATTTT	CATSWSAGGSDTQYF